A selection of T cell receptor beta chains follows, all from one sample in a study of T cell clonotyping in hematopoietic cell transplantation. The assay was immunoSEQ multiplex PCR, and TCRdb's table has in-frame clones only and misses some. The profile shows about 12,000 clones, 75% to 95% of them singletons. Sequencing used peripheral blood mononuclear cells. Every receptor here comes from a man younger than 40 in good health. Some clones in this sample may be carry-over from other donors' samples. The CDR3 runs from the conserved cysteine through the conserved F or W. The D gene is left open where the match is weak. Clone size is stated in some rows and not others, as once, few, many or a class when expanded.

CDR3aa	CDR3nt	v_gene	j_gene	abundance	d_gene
CASSSLSTGGYGETQYF	TGTGCCAGCAGCTCCCTGTCGACAGGGGGCTACGGAGAGACCCAGTACTTC	TRBV5-7	TRBJ2-5	.	TRBD1
CASSYGHRSEQYF	TGTGCCAGCAGTTACGGACATCGGAGCGAGCAGTACTTC	TRBV6-5	TRBJ2-7	.	.
CASSTTGEEGSYEQYF	TGTGCCAGCAGCACTACGGGGGAGGAGGGATCCTACGAGCAGTACTTC	TRBV13	TRBJ2-7	.	.
CASSHGEDPYNEQFF	TGCGCCAGCAGCCACGGGGAGGACCCCTACAATGAGCAGTTCTTC	TRBV4-3	TRBJ2-1	.	.
CASSEEGQLANYGYTF	TGTGCCAGCAGTGAAGAGGGACAGTTAGCTAACTATGGCTACACCTTC	TRBV2	TRBJ1-2	once	TRBD1
CASSASGGLNTGELFF	TGCGCCAGCAGCGCAAGCGGGGGGCTGAACACCGGGGAGCTGTTTTTT	TRBV5-1	TRBJ2-2	once	TRBD2
CASSIGPRSEAFF	TGTGCCAGTAGTATCGGTCCTCGGTCTGAAGCTTTCTTT	TRBV19	TRBJ1-1	.	.
CASSTGDRGLWEQYF	TGTGCCAGCAGTACCGGCGACAGGGGCCTCTGGGAGCAGTACTTC	TRBV5-6	TRBJ2-7	.	TRBD1
CASQGTTNEKLFF	TGTGCCAGCCAGGGAACAACTAATGAAAAACTGTTTTTT	TRBV2	TRBJ1-4	few	.
CASSQPREENTEAFF	TGCGCCAGCAGTCAACCCCGCGAGGAGAACACTGAAGCTTTCTTT	TRBV23-1	TRBJ1-1	once	.
CASSPRQGAYEQYF	TGTGCCAGCAGCCCTCGACAGGGGGCCTACGAGCAGTACTTC	TRBV9	TRBJ2-7	.	TRBD1
CASSLAFSGAQETQYF	TGTGCCAGCAGCTTGGCTTTTAGCGGGGCCCAAGAGACCCAGTACTTC	TRBV5-6	TRBJ2-5	.	TRBD2
CAKDRFTGELFF	TGTGCCAAGGACAGATTCACCGGGGAGCTGTTTTTT	TRBV15	TRBJ2-2	.	.
CSVDGATGGAFF	TGCAGCGTTGATGGTGCCACCGGGGGAGCTTTCTTT	TRBV29-1	TRBJ1-1	.	.
CASSGGQGLGYTF	TGTGCCAGCAGTGGGGGACAGGGGCTTGGCTACACCTTC	TRBV25-1	TRBJ1-2	.	TRBD1
CASTMGQNYAQYF	TGTGCCAGTACCATGGGTCAAAACTACGCGCAGTACTTC	TRBV19	TRBJ2-7	.	.
CASSEYENTEAFF	TGTGCCAGCAGTGAGTATGAAAACACTGAAGCTTTCTTT	TRBV2	TRBJ1-1	.	.
CASSAQRQSGANVLTF	TGTGCCAGCAGTGCCCAGAGACAGTCTGGGGCCAACGTCCTGACTTTC	TRBV6-1	TRBJ2-6	.	.
CASSFRTGANEQYF	TGTGCCAGCAGTTTCCGGACAGGGGCCAACGAGCAGTACTTC	TRBV27	TRBJ2-7	.	TRBD1
CASSFRTGAYEQYF	TGTGCCAGCAGCTTCCGGACAGGGGCCTACGAGCAGTACTTC	TRBV11-1	TRBJ2-7	.	TRBD1
CASSKGPPNSGANVLTF	TGCGCCAGCAGCAAGGGACCTCCCAACTCTGGGGCCAACGTCCTGACTTTC	TRBV5-1	TRBJ2-6	.	.
CAIRMGTSGSAGTGELFF	TGTGCCATCAGGATGGGGACTAGCGGGAGCGCGGGCACCGGGGAGCTGTTTTTT	TRBV10-3	TRBJ2-2	.	TRBD2
CASSGPDRGVSTRHQYF	TGTGCCAGCAGTGGGCCTGACAGGGGGGTCTCGACACGGCATCAGTACTTC	TRBV6-1	TRBJ2-5	.	TRBD1
CASSLSGFVNTEAFF	TGCGCCAGCAGCTTGTCTGGCTTCGTGAACACTGAAGCTTTCTTT	TRBV5-1	TRBJ1-1	.	.
CASSFTAYGYTF	TGTGCCAGTAGCTTCACAGCCTATGGCTACACCTTC	TRBV19	TRBJ1-2	.	.
CASSFAGRTLYEQYF	TGTGCCAGCAGCTTCGCGGGGCGTACATTATACGAGCAGTACTTC	TRBV11-1	TRBJ2-7	.	.
CASKVGRNSPLHF	TGTGCCAGTAAGGTTGGGAGGAATTCACCCCTCCACTTT	TRBV19	TRBJ1-6	.	.
CASSPDPGGYGYTF	TGTGCCAGCAGCCCCGACCCGGGGGGCTATGGCTACACCTTC	TRBV4-2	TRBJ1-2	.	.
CASQDRLSTDTQYF	TGTGCCAGCCAGGACAGGTTAAGCACAGATACGCAGTATTTT	TRBV2	TRBJ2-3	.	TRBD1
CASNGFDHYSNQPQHF	TGTGCCAGTAATGGGTTTGATCATTATAGCAATCAGCCCCAGCATTTT	TRBV19	TRBJ1-5	once	.
CASRLTGWADTQYF	TGCGCCAGCAGACTGACAGGGTGGGCAGATACGCAGTATTTT	TRBV5-1	TRBJ2-3	.	TRBD1
CAWSARGQGNTEAFF	TGTGCCTGGAGCGCAAGGGGACAGGGGAACACTGAAGCTTTCTTT	TRBV30	TRBJ1-1	few	TRBD1
CASSLARVVAGELFF	TGCGCCAGCAGCTTGGCCAGGGTGGTCGCCGGGGAGCTGTTTTTT	TRBV5-1	TRBJ2-2	.	.
CASSPLGARTGELFF	TGTGCCAGCAGCCCTTTAGGGGCGAGGACCGGGGAGCTGTTTTTT	TRBV9	TRBJ2-2	.	.
CASSLRARAYEQYF	TGTGCCAGCAGCTTGCGGGCTCGGGCCTACGAGCAGTACTTC	TRBV5-4	TRBJ2-7	.	.
CASSKGQGAYNEQFF	TGTGCCAGTAGTAAGGGACAGGGGGCCTACAATGAGCAGTTCTTC	TRBV19	TRBJ2-1	once	TRBD1
CASRTGGAPYEQYF	TGTGCCAGCCGGACCGGGGGGGCTCCCTACGAGCAGTACTTC	TRBV14	TRBJ2-7	.	TRBD2
CASSPGGVEAFF	TGTGCCAGCAGCCCTGGAGGGGTTGAAGCTTTCTTT	TRBV9	TRBJ1-1	.	.
CAWSVLPPGPWANVLTF	TGTGCCTGGAGTGTACTCCCACCCGGGCCCTGGGCCAACGTCCTGACTTTC	TRBV30	TRBJ2-6	.	.
CASSARDRVNDTQYF	TGTGCCAGCAGCGCCCGGGACAGGGTGAATGATACGCAGTATTTT	TRBV5-4	TRBJ2-3	.	TRBD1